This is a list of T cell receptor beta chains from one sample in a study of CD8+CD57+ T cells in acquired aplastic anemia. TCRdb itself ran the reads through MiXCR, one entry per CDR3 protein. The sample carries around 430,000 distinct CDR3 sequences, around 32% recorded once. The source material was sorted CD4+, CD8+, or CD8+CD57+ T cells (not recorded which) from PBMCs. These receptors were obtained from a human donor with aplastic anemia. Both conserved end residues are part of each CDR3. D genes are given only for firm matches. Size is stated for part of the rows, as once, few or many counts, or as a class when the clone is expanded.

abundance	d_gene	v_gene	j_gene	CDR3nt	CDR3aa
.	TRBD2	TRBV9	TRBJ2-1	TGTGCCAGCAGCGACCTAGCGGGAGTTGGTGGCAATGAGCAGTTCTTC	CASSDLAGVGGNEQFF
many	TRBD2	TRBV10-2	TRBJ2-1	TGCGCCAGCAGGTTAGCGGGAGCGGACAGCTCCTACAATGAGCAGTTCTTC	CASRLAGADSSYNEQFF
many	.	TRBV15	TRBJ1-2	TGTGCCACCAGCAGGGGGGGCTTGGGCGGAGGCTACACCTTC	CATSRGGLGGGYTF
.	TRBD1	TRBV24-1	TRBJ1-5	TGTGCCACCAGTGATTATACCCCCAGACAGGGCTTTGGCAATCAGCCCCAGCATTTT	CATSDYTPRQGFGNQPQHF
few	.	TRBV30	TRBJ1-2	TGTGCCTGGAGCGTCGGGACTTATGGCTACACCTTC	CAWSVGTYGYTF
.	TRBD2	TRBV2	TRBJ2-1	TGTGCCAGCTGCTCCCCAGCGGGGGGTTGGAATGAGCAGTTCTTC	CASCSPAGGWNEQFF
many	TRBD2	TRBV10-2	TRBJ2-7	TGCGCCAGCAGTGGGTCTAGCGGAATGTCCTACGAGCAGTACTTC	CASSGSSGMSYEQYF
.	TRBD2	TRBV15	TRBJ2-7	TGTGCCACCAGCAGAGGAGGACTAGCGGGGGGGAAATACGAGCAGTACTTC	CATSRGGLAGGKYEQYF
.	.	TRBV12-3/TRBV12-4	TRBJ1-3	TGTGCCAGCAGTTTATTCCTCGCTGGAAACACCATATATTTT	CASSLFLAGNTIYF
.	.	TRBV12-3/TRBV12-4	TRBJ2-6	TGTGCCAGCAGTTTCAGGGTTCCCAACGTCCTGACTTTC	CASSFRVPNVLTF
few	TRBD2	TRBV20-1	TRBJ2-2	TGCAGTGCTAGAATAGCGGGGAGTAACACCGGGGAGCTGTTTTTT	CSARIAGSNTGELFF
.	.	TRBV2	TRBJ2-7	TGTGCCAGCAGTGCTTGGGACTGGCAGTACTTC	CASSAWDWQYF
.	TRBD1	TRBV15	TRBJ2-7	TGTGCCACCAGCAGAGTTGGGACAGGGAGCTCCTACGAGCAGTACTTC	CATSRVGTGSSYEQYF
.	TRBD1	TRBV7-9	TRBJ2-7	TGTGCCAGCAGCGTTCGACCACAGGGGATCTACGAGCAGTACTTC	CASSVRPQGIYEQYF
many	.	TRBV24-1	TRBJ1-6	TGTGCCACCAGTGAAGATAAACAGGCATTACTAAATTCACCCCTCCACTTT	CATSEDKQALLNSPLHF
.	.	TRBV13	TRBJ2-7	TGTGCCAGCAGATTAAAGGGGTTGAGTCGTGCGCAGTACTTC	CASRLKGLSRAQYF
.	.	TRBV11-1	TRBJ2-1	TGTGCCAGCAGCCTACAAGCTAGCCTTGTTGACAATGGGCAGTTCTTC	CASSLQASLVDNGQFF
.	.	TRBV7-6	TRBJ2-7	TGTGCCAGCAGCTTCTCCGGAAAGGAGCAGTACTTC	CASSFSGKEQYF
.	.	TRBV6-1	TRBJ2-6	TGTGCCATCCCGTCGGACTCTGGGGCCAACGTCCTGACTTTC	CAIPSDSGANVLTF
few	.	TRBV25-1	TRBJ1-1	TGTGCCAGCAGTGTATTTTCAGGGGCGAGCGGGATCACTGAAGCTTTCTTT	CASSVFSGASGITEAFF
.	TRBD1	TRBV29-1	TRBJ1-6	TGCAGCGTTGTTCAGGGGGTTAGTTCACCCCTCCACTTT	CSVVQGVSSPLHF
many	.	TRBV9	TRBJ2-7	TGTGCCAGCAGCGAAAGCGGAAACTCCTACGAGCAGTACTTC	CASSESGNSYEQYF
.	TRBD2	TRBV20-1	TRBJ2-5	TGCAGTGCTAGAACCACTAGCGGGGGGGTAGAAGAGACCCAGTACTTC	CSARTTSGGVEETQYF
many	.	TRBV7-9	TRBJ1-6	TGTGCCAGCAGTTGGCTGGATAATTCACCCCTCCACTTT	CASSWLDNSPLHF
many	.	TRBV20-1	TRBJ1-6	TGCAGTGCTCGGGACCGCGCGGGGGGATCACCCCTCCACTTT	CSARDRAGGSPLHF
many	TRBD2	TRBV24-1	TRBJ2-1	TGTGCCACCAGTGATCCCCAAGGACTAGCGGGAGGCGACGAGCAGTTCTTC	CATSDPQGLAGGDEQFF
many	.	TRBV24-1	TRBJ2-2	TGTGCCACCAGTCGGTTGGACGGGGAGCTGTTTTTT	CATSRLDGELFF
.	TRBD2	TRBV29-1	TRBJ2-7	TGCAGCGTTGAAGTTCTAGCGGGAACCTACGAGCAGTACTTC	CSVEVLAGTYEQYF
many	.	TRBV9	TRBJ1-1	TGTGCCAGCACCGCCGGGACTTCGAACACTGAAGCTTTCTTT	CASTAGTSNTEAFF
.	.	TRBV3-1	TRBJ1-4	TGTGCCAGCAGCCAAGGGGGGGGAAATGAAAAACTGTTTTTT	CASSQGGGNEKLFF